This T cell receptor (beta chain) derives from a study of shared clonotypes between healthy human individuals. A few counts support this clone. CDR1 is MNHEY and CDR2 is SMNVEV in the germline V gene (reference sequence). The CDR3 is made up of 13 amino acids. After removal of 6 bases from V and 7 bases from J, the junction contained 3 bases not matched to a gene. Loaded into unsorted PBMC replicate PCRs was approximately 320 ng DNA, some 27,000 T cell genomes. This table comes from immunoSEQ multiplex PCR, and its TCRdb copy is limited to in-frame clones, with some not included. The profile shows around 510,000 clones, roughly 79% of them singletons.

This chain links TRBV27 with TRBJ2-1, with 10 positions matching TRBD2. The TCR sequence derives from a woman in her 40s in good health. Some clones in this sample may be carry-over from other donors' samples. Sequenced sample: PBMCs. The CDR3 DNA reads TGTGCCAGCAGCGCTAGCGGGAGTAATGAGCAGTTCTTC. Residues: CASSASGSNEQFF.